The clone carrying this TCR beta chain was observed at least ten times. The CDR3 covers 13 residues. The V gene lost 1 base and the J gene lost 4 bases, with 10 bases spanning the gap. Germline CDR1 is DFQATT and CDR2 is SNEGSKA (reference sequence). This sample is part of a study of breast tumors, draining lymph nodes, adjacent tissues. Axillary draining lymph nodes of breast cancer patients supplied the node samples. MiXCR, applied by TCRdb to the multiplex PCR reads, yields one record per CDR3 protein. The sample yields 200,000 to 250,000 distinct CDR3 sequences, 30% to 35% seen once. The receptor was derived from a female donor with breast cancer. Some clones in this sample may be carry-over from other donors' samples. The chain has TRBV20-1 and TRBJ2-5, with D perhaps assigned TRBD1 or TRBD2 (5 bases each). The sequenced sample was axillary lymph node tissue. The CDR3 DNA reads TGCAGTGCTAGAGGGGGGAAGGGAGAGACCCAGTACTTC. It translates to CSARGGKGETQYF.